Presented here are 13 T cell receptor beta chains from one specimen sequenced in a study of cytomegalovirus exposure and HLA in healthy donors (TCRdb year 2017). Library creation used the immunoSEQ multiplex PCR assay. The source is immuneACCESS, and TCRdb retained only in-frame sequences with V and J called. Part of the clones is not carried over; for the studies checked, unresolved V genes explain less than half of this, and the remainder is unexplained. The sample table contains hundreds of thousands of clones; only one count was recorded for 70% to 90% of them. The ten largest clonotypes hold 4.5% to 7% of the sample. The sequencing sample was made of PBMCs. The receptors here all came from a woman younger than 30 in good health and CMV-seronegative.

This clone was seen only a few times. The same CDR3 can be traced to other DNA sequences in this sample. CDR3 nucleotide sequence: TGCGCCAGCAGCCTGGGACAGGGAGATCAGCCCCAGCATTTT. It encodes CASSLGQGDQPQHF. This chain connects TRBV5-1 to TRBJ1-5; 9 nucleotides align to TRBD1. CDR1 is SGHRS, CDR2 YFSETQ, per germline. V lost 4 bases, J lost 5 bases, and 4 bases stayed unmatched. CDR3 length: 14 residues.

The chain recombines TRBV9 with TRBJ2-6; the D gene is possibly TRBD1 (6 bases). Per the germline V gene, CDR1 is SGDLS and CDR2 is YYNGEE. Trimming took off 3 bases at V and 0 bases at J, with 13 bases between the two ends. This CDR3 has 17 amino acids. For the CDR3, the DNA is TGTGCCAGCAGCGCGGGACACCTGAGCTCTGGGGCCAACGTCCTGACTTTC. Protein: CASSAGHLSSGANVLTF.

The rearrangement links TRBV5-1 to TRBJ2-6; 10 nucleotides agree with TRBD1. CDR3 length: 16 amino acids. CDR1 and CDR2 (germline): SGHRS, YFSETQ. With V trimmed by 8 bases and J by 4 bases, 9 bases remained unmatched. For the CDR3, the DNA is TGCGCCAGTACCGGGACAGGGGTGCCCGGGGCCAACGTCCTGACTTTC. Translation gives CASTGTGVPGANVLTF.

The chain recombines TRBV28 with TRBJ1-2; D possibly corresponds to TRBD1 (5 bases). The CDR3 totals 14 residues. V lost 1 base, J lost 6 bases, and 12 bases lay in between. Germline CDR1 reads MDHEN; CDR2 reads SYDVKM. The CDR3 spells CASSLLFGADGYTF. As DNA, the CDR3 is TGTGCCAGCAGTTTATTGTTCGGGGCGGATGGCTACACCTTC.

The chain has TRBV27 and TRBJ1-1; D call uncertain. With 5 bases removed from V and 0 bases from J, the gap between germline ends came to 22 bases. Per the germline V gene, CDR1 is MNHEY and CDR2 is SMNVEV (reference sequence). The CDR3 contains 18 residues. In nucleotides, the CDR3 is TGTGCCAGCAGTCATTTGGGCTTGCTCGGGCTGCTGAACACTGAAGCTTTCTTT. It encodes CASSHLGLLGLLNTEAFF.

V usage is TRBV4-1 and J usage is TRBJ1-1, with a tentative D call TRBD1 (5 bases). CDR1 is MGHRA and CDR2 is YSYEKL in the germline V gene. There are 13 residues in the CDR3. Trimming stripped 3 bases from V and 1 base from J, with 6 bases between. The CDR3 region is CASSHTGNTEAFF. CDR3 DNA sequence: TGCGCCAGCAGCCATACAGGGAACACTGAAGCTTTCTTT.

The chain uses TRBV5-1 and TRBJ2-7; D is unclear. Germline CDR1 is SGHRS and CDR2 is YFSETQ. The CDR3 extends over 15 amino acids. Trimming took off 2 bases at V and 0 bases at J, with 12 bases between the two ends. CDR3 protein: CASSFKRLSSYEQYF. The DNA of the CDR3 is TGCGCCAGCAGCTTTAAGAGATTAAGCTCCTACGAGCAGTACTTC. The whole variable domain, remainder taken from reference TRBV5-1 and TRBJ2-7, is KAGVTQTPRYLIKTRGQQVTLSCSPISGHRSVSWYQQTPGQGLQFLFEYFSETQRNKGNFPGRFSGRQFSNSRSEMNVSTLELGDSALYLCASSFKRLSSYEQYFGPGTRLTVT.

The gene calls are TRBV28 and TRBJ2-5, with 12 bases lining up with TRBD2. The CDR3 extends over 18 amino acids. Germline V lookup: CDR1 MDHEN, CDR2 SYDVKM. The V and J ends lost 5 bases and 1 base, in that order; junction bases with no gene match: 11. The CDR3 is CASSEGLWTSGVQETQYF. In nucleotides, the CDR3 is TGTGCCAGCAGTGAAGGTCTCTGGACTAGCGGGGTCCAAGAGACCCAGTACTTC.

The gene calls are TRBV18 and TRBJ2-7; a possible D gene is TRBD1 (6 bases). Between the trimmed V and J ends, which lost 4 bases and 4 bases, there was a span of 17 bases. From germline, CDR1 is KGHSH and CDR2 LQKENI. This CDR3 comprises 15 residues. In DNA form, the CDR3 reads TGTGCCAGCTCACGATTGACAGGTAGTCCATACGAGCAGTACTTC. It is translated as CASSRLTGSPYEQYF. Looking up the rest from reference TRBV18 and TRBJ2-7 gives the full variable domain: NAGVMQNPRHLVRRRGQEARLRCSPMKGHSHVYWYRQLPEEGLKFMVYLQKENIIDESGMPKERFSAEFPKEGPSILRIQQVVRGDSAAYFCASSRLTGSPYEQYFGPGTRLTVT.

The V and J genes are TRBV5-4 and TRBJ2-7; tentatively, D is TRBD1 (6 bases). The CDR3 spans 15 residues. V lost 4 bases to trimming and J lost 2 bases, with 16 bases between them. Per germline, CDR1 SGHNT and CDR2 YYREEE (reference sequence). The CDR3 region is CASSPRIEGAYEQYF. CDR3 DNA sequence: TGTGCCAGCAGCCCGAGAATTGAGGGGGCCTACGAGCAGTACTTC.

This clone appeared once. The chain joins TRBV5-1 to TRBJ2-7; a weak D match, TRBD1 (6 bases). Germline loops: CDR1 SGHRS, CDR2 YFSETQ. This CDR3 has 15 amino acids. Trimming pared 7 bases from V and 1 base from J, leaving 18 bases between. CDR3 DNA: TGCGCCAGCGCGTCCCCGGGACAAGGGTCCTACGAGCAGTACTTC. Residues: CASASPGQGSYEQYF.

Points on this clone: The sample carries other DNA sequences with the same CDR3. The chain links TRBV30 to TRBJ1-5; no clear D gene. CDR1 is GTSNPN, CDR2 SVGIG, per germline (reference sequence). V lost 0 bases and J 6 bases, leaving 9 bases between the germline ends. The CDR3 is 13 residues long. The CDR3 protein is CAWSVEGGQPQHF. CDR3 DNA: TGTGCCTGGAGTGTTGAGGGAGGTCAGCCCCAGCATTTT.

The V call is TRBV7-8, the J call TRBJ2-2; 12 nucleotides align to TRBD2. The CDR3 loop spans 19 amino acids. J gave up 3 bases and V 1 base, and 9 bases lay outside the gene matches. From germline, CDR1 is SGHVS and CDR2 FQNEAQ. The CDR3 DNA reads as TGTGCCAGCAGCTTAGGGGCGACTAGCGGGAGATTAGACACCGGGGAGCTGTTTTTT. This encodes CASSLGATSGRLDTGELFF.